This TCR beta chain was sequenced in a study of control samples from healthy donors and cancer patients. Sequenced by immunoSEQ multiplex PCR; TCRdb stores in-frame clones only, minus some. The sample has more than 95,000 clones, about 89% seen once. The CDR3 loop spans 12 amino acids. The V call is TRBV1, the J call TRBJ1-1; whether TRBD1, the table's D call, matches the DNA was not checked. TRBV1 is tagged as a pseudogene. The sequence derives from a man aged 60 to 69 in good health. The source material was blood. The CDR3 is CTGDRRHTEAFF. In nucleotides, the CDR3 is TGCACTGGGGACAGGCGGCATACTGAAGCTTTCTTT.